These 26 T cell receptor beta chains came from one sample sequenced in a study of PD-1 blockade in classical Hodgkin lymphoma. The time point: newly diagnosed, previously untreated cHL patient sample. The method was immunoSEQ multiplex PCR; TCRdb's version includes in-frame clones alone and lacks a portion of them. Among tens of thousands of clones listed, approximately 91% were seen once. Sequenced material: peripheral blood mononuclear cells (PBMCs). Every receptor here comes from a human donor with classical Hodgkin lymphoma.

CDR3 nucleotide sequence: TGCGCCAGCAGCGGGCGGGAGGCTAGCACAGATACGCAGTATTTT. Its translation is CASSGREASTDTQYF. The rearrangement joins TRBV5-1 to TRBJ2-3, with TRBD2 matching 8 bases. The length of the CDR3 is 15 residues. The germline V gene has CDR1 SGHRS and CDR2 YFSETQ. V was pared by 4 bases and J by 0 bases, with 4 bases of the junction left unmatched.

The rearrangement links TRBV10-3 to TRBJ1-5; perhaps TRBD1 as D (5 bases). Germline V gene lookup returns CDR1 ENHRY and CDR2 SYGVKD. V gave up 8 bases and J gave up 1 base, with 12 bases separating them. The CDR3 runs to 14 residues. CDR3 loop: CAIGRELSNQPQHF. The CDR3 nucleotides read TGTGCCATCGGCAGGGAGCTCAGCAATCAGCCCCAGCATTTT.

The J gene is TRBJ2-1, the V gene TRBV2, with 14 bases identical to TRBD2. The germline V gene has CDR1 SNHLY and CDR2 FYNNEI. V dropped 5 bases and J dropped 7; count of bases not matched to a gene: 7. The CDR3 runs to 16 residues. CDR3 loop: CASSLPGLAGVNEQFF. The DNA of the CDR3 is TGTGCCAGCAGTCTACCGGGACTAGCGGGAGTGAATGAGCAGTTCTTC.

The V gene is TRBV11-2, the J gene TRBJ2-5; D might be TRBD1 (6 bases). With 1 base removed from V and 3 bases from J, the gap between germline ends came to 6 bases. CDR3 size: 13 residues. Germline V lookup: CDR1 SGHAT, CDR2 FQNNGV. This CDR3 reads CASSLGDKETQYF. CDR3 nucleotides: TGTGCCAGCAGCTTAGGGGACAAAGAGACCCAGTACTTC. The full variable domain, in which reference TRBV11-2 and TRBJ2-5 provide the parts outside the CDR3, is EAGVAQSPRYKIIEKRQSVAFWCNPISGHATLYWYQQILGQGPKLLIQFQNNGVVDDSQLPKDRFSAERLKGVDSTLKIQPAKLEDSAVYLCASSLGDKETQYFGPGTRLLVL.

J is TRBJ1-2 and V is TRBV27, with a weak D call TRBD1 (5 bases). The ends were cut back, 6 bases at V and 2 bases at J, with 16 bases in the middle. The germline V gene has CDR1 MNHEY and CDR2 SMNVEV (reference sequence). CDR3 length equals 15 residues. This CDR3 reads CASSSTPGRNYGYTF. The CDR3 nucleotides are TGTGCCAGCAGCTCAACTCCGGGACGGAACTATGGCTACACCTTC.

This clone has only one observation. The rearrangement uses TRBV28 and TRBJ2-1, with 9 bases aligning to TRBD1. This CDR3 has 19 amino acids. The germline V gene encodes CDR1 MDHEN and CDR2 SYDVKM. V was pared by 5 bases and J by 7 bases, with 21 bases of the junction left unmatched. The CDR3 sequence is CASSPPDWDRDAPLNEQFF. In DNA form, the CDR3 reads TGTGCCAGCAGTCCACCAGATTGGGACAGGGACGCGCCCTTGAATGAGCAGTTCTTC.

The chain uses TRBV5-4 and TRBJ1-5; D possibly corresponds to TRBD1 (5 bases). The CDR3 covers 16 residues. Germline CDR1 is SGHNT and CDR2 is YYREEE (reference sequence). V lost 4 bases, J lost 1 base, and 15 bases lay in between. The CDR3 loop is CASSQERQGSNQPQHF. The CDR3 nucleotides are TGTGCCAGCAGCCAAGAAAGGCAGGGAAGCAATCAGCCCCAGCATTTT.

The chain recombines TRBV2 with TRBJ2-7; 9 bases align to TRBD1. Looked up from germline, CDR1 is SNHLY and CDR2 is FYNNEI. The CDR3 is 13 residues long. V was clipped by 5 bases and J by 5 bases; unmatched bases: 4. The CDR3 sequence: CASSYTGGDEQYF. The DNA of the CDR3 is TGTGCCAGCAGTTATACAGGGGGCGACGAGCAGTACTTC. Full variable domain (outside the CDR3, taken from reference TRBV2 and TRBJ2-7): EPEVTQTPSHQVTQMGQEVILRCVPISNHLYFYWYRQILGQKVEFLVSFYNNEISEKSEIFDDQFSVERPDGSNFTLKIRSTKLEDSAMYFCASSYTGGDEQYFGPGTRLTVT.

V gene TRBV28 combines with J gene TRBJ2-1, with D maybe TRBD2 (6 bases). This CDR3 comprises 15 residues. CDR1 and CDR2 from the germline V gene are MDHEN and SYDVKM. Trimming took off 5 bases at V and 3 bases at J, with 14 bases between the two ends. CDR3 amino acids: CASSNGGPNYNEQFF. Here the CDR3 DNA reads TGTGCCAGCAGTAACGGAGGGCCGAACTACAATGAGCAGTTCTTC.

The chain uses TRBV10-2 and TRBJ1-2; TRBD1 agrees at 8 bases. The V gene's germline CDR1 is WSHSY and CDR2 SAAADI. Losses at the gene ends were 0 bases for V and 3 bases for J; bases not matched to a gene: 6. CDR3 length equals 16 residues. CDR3 loop: CASSESRTGLYYGYTF. The CDR3 DNA reads as TGCGCCAGCAGTGAGTCGAGGACAGGGCTTTACTATGGCTACACCTTC.

As to this clone: Other DNA sequences in this specimen translate into the identical CDR3. This sequence joins TRBV5-1 and TRBJ1-1; the D is unclear. The germline V gene has CDR1 SGHRS and CDR2 YFSETQ. V was trimmed by 2 bases and J by 2 bases, leaving 10 bases between them. This CDR3 has 14 amino acids. The DNA for the CDR3 is TGCGCCAGCAGCTTAGGGCAAAGCAACACTGAAGCTTTCTTT. Translated, it gives CASSLGQSNTEAFF.

The chain couples TRBV5-3 to TRBJ1-4; tentative D call: TRBD1 (6 bases). TRBV5-3 is marked as an open reading frame, function uncertain. V lost 4 bases, J lost 8 bases, and 21 bases lay in between. The CDR3 sequence is 16 residues long. The CDR3 here is CARSVFGAGGEEKLFF. The CDR3 nucleotides are TGTGCCAGAAGCGTATTTGGGGCGGGGGGCGAGGAAAAACTGTTTTTT.

This chain uses TRBV23-1 with TRBJ1-5; D uncertain. Being an ORF, TRBV23-1 has a function that is uncertain. There are 12 residues in the CDR3. Deletions cut 4 bases from V and 6 bases from J, with 7 bases between. In nucleotides, the CDR3 is TGCGCCAGCAGTCTTGGTACTCAGCCCCAGCATTTT. Translating it yields CASSLGTQPQHF.

The genes are TRBV13 and TRBJ2-3; 8 bases fit TRBD2. This CDR3 comprises 16 residues. With 1 base clipped from V and 0 bases from J, the junction kept 3 bases outside the gene matches. Looked up from germline, CDR1 is PRHDT and CDR2 is FYEKMQ (reference sequence). CDR3 sequence: CASSLARLASTDTQYF. The CDR3 bases are TGTGCCAGCAGCTTAGCCCGACTAGCGAGCACAGATACGCAGTATTTT.

This chain joins TRBV19 and TRBJ1-3, with unresolved D. The CDR3 runs to 10 residues. CDR1 and CDR2 from the germline V gene are LNHDA and SQIVND (reference sequence). V lost 8 bases and J 4 bases, leaving 3 bases between the germline ends. The DNA for the CDR3 is TGTGCCAGTGAAGGAAACACCATATATTTT. Translation gives CASEGNTIYF.

The V call is TRBV28, the J call TRBJ1-5, with TRBD1 matching over 9 bases. The CDR3 length is 14 residues. CDR1 is MDHEN, CDR2 SYDVKM, per germline. Unmatched junction bases numbered 2, after V lost 6 bases and J lost 2 bases. The DNA of the CDR3 is TGTGCCAGCAGATGGACAGGGGGCAATCAGCCCCAGCATTTT. Its translation is CASRWTGGNQPQHF.

The chain is built from TRBV9 and TRBJ2-2, with 9 bases lining up with TRBD2. This CDR3 region has 18 residues. The V gene's germline CDR1 is SGDLS and CDR2 YYNGEE. After removal of 4 bases from V and 10 bases from J, the junction contained 20 bases not matched to a gene. CDR3 loop: CASSPPLAGGHRGEELFF. CDR3 DNA: TGTGCCAGCAGCCCACCCCTGGCGGGAGGGCACCGGGGGGAGGAGCTGTTTTTT.

The chain recombines TRBV5-1 with TRBJ2-1; 10 bases fit TRBD2. CDR1 is SGHRS, CDR2 YFSETQ, per germline. The CDR3 loop spans 16 amino acids. Unmatched junction bases numbered 12, after V lost 2 bases and J lost 10 bases. This CDR3 reads CASSLRSGRADGEQFF. The CDR3 coding sequence is TGCGCCAGCAGCTTACGCAGCGGGAGGGCCGATGGAGAGCAGTTCTTC.

The rearrangement links TRBV2 to TRBJ1-4, with D possibly TRBD1 on 6 matching bases. The germline CDR1 and CDR2 sequences are SNHLY and FYNNEI. The V end lost 11 bases, the J end lost 4 bases, and 14 bases lay between the germline ends. There are 13 residues in the CDR3. The CDR3 DNA follows: TGTGCCCGCCGACAGGTGGATAATGAAAAACTGTTTTTT. This codes for CARRQVDNEKLFF.

V is TRBV28 and J is TRBJ1-6, with 9 bases that match TRBD1. Per the germline V gene, CDR1 is MDHEN and CDR2 is SYDVKM. The CDR3 runs to 15 residues. J gave up 5 bases and V 6 bases, and 5 bases lay outside the gene matches. CDR3: CASSSGQGNNSPLHF. The CDR3 DNA reads TGTGCCAGCAGCTCGGGACAGGGTAATAATTCACCCCTCCACTTT.

The J gene is TRBJ2-2, the V gene TRBV9, with D perhaps given as TRBD1 or TRBD2 (5 bases each). There are 17 residues in the CDR3. CDR1 and CDR2 (germline): SGDLS, YYNGEE. V shed 1 base and J shed 2 bases, with 15 bases lying between them. In nucleotides, the CDR3 is TGTGCCAGCAGCGTAACCCGGGACCACACCAACACCGGGGAGCTGTTTTTT. Its translation: CASSVTRDHTNTGELFF.

The chain couples TRBV27 to TRBJ2-3; 8 nucleotides agree with TRBD2. The CDR3 covers 14 residues. Germline trimming cut 8 bases from V and 5 bases from J; bases unmatched to any gene: 9. The germline V gene has CDR1 MNHEY and CDR2 SMNVEV (reference sequence). The CDR3 loop reads CASGVAGWEDTQYF. CDR3 bases: TGTGCCAGCGGAGTAGCGGGATGGGAAGATACGCAGTATTTT.

This clone was found once. The rearrangement uses TRBV25-1 and TRBJ1-1, with 7 bases fitting TRBD1. Germline V gene sequence: CDR1 MGHDK, CDR2 SYGVNS. The ends lost 8 bases at V and 0 bases at J; junction bases unmatched: 3. The CDR3 is made up of 13 amino acids. For the CDR3, the DNA is TGTGCCAGCCAGGGACAGATGAACACTGAAGCTTTCTTT. Translation: CASQGQMNTEAFF.

The J gene is TRBJ2-7, the V gene TRBV19, with 7 nucleotides matching TRBD1. Germline CDR1 and CDR2: LNHDA and SQIVND (reference sequence). The V gene end was trimmed by 7 bases and the J gene end by 0 bases; junction bases not matched to a gene: 15. The CDR3 covers 17 residues. This chain's CDR3 is CASTSYGNRGLSYEQYV. CDR3 bases: TGTGCCAGTACCTCGTATGGGAACAGGGGTCTCTCCTACGAGCAGTACGTC.

CDR3 residues: CATSRGGGPEAYGYTF. Here the CDR3 DNA reads TGTGCCACCAGCAGAGGGGGAGGTCCAGAAGCCTATGGCTACACCTTC. This chain uses TRBV15 with TRBJ1-2, with D hard to call. The V end lost 1 base, the J end lost 4 bases, and 16 bases lay between the germline ends. CDR1 and CDR2 from the germline V gene are LNHNV and YYDKDF (reference sequence). This CDR3 region has 16 residues.

The chain carries TRBV9 and TRBJ2-5, with 7 nucleotides matching TRBD2. Looked up from germline, CDR1 is SGDLS and CDR2 is YYNGEE. This CDR3 has 16 amino acids. The V and J ends lost 2 bases and 1 base, in that order; junction bases with no gene match: 8. The CDR3 is CASSVTEGRVQETQYF. The CDR3 bases are TGTGCCAGCAGCGTGACGGAAGGGAGGGTCCAAGAGACCCAGTACTTC.